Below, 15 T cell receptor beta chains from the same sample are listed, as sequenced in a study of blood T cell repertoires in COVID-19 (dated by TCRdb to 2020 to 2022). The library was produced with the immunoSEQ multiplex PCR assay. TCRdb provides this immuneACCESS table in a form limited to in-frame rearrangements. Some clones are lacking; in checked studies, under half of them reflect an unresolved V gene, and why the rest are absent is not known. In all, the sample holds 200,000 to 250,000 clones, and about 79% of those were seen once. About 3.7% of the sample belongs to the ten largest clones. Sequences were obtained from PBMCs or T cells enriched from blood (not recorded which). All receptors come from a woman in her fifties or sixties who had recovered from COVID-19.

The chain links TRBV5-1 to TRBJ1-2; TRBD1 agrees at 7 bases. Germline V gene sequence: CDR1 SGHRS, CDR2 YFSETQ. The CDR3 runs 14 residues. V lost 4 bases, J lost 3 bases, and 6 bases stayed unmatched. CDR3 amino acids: CASSRDRSYYGYTF. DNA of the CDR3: TGCGCCAGCAGCCGGGACAGATCTTACTATGGCTACACCTTC. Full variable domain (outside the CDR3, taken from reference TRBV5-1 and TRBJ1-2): KAGVTQTPRYLIKTRGQQVTLSCSPISGHRSVSWYQQTPGQGLQFLFEYFSETQRNKGNFPGRFSGRQFSNSRSEMNVSTLELGDSALYLCASSRDRSYYGYTFGSGTRLTVV.

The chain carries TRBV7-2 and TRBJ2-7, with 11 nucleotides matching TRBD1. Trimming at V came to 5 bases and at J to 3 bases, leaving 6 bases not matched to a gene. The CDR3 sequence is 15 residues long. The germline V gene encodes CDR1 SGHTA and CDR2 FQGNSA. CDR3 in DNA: TGTGCCAGCAGCACAAGGACAGGGGGCTTCTACGAGCAGTACTTC. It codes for CASSTRTGGFYEQYF. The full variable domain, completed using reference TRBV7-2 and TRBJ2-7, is GAGVSQSPSNKVTEKGKDVELRCDPISGHTALYWYRQSLGQGLEFLIYFQGNSAPDKSGLPSDRFSAERTGGSVSTLTIQRTQQEDSAVYLCASSTRTGGFYEQYFGPGTRLTVT.

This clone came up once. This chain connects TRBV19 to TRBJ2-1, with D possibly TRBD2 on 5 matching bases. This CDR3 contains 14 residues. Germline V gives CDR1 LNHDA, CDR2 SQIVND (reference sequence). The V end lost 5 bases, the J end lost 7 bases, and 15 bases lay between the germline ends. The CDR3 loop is CASSVRGDGNEQFF. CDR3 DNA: TGTGCCAGTAGTGTACGGGGTGACGGGAATGAGCAGTTCTTC. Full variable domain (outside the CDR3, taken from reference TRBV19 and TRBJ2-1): DGGITQSPKYLFRKEGQNVTLSCEQNLNHDAMYWYRQDPGQGLRLIYYSQIVNDFQKGDIAEGYSVSREKKESFPLTVTSAQKNPTAFYLCASSVRGDGNEQFFGPGTRLTVL.

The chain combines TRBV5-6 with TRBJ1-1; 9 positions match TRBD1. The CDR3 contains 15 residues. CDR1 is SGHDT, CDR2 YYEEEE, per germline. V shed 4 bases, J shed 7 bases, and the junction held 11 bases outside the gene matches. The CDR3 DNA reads TGTGCCAGCAGCCCCGGGACAGGGAGAGTGGGTGAAGCTTTCTTT. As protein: CASSPGTGRVGEAFF.

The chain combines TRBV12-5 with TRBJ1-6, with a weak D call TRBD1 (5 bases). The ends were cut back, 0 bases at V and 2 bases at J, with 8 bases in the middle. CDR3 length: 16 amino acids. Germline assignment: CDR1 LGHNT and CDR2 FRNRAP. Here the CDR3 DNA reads TGTGCTAGTGGTTTGGTTGCGGGGGCCTATAATTCACCCCTCCACTTT. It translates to CASGLVAGAYNSPLHF.

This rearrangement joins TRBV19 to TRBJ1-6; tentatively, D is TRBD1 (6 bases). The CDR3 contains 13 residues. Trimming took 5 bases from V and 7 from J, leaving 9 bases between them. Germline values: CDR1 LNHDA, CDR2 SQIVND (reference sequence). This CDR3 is CASSVTGNSPLHF. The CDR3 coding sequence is TGTGCCAGTAGTGTTACAGGGAATTCACCCCTCCACTTT.

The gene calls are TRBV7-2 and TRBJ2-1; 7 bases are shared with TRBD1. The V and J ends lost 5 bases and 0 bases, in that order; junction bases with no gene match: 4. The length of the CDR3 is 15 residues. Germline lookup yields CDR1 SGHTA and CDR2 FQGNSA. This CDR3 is CASSGGQISYNEQFF. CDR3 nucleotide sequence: TGTGCCAGCAGCGGGGGACAGATCTCCTACAATGAGCAGTTCTTC.

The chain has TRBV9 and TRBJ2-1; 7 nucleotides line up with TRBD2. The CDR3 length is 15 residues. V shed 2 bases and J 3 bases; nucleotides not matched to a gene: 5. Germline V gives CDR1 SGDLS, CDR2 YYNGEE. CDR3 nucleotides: TGTGCCAGCAGCGTGCGGCTAGCGGACTACAATGAGCAGTTCTTC. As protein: CASSVRLADYNEQFF.

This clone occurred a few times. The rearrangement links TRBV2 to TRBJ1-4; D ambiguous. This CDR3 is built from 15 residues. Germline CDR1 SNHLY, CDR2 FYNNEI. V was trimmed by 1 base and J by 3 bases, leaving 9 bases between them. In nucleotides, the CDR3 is TGTGCCAGCAGTGAAGGTAGTTTGGCTAATGAAAAACTGTTTTTT. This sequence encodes CASSEGSLANEKLFF.

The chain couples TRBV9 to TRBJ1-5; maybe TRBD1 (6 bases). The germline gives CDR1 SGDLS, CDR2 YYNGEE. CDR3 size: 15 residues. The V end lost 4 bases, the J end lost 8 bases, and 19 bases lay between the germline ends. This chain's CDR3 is CASSTQDSPAEPQHF. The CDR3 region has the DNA TGTGCCAGCAGCACCCAGGACAGCCCAGCGGAGCCCCAGCATTTT.

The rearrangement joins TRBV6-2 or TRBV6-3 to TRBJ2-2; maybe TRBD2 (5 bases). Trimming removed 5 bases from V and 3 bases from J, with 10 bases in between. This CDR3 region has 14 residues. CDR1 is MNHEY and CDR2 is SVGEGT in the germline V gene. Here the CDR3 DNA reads TGTGCCAGCAGTCTAACTAGATACACCGGGGAGCTGTTTTTT. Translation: CASSLTRYTGELFF.

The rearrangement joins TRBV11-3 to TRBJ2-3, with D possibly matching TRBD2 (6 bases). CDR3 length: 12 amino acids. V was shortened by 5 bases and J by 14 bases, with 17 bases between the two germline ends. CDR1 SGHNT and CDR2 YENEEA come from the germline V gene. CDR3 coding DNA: TGTGCCAGCAGCCCCCCGGCGGGGCCCAGGTATTTT. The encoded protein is CASSPPAGPRYF.

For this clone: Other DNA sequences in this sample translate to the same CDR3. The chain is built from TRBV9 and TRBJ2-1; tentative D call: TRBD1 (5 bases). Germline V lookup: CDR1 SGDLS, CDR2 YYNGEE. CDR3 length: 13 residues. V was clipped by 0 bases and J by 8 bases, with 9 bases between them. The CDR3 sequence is CASSVAQGDEQFF. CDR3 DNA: TGTGCCAGCAGCGTAGCTCAGGGTGATGAGCAGTTCTTC.

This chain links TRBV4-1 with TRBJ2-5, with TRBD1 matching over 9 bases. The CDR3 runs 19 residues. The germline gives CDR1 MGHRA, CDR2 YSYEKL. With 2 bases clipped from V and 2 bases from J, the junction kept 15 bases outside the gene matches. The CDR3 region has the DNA TGCGCCAGCAGCCAATACACCGGGACAGGGATAAACATACAAGAGACCCAGTACTTC. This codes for CASSQYTGTGINIQETQYF.

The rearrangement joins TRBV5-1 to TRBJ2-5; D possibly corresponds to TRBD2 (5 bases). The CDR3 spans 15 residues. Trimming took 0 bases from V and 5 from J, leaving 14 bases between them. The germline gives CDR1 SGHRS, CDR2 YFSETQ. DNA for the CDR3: TGCGCCAGCAGCTTGGACGGGAATAGGAGGGAGACCCAGTACTTC. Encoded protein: CASSLDGNRRETQYF.